This T cell receptor (beta chain) was retrieved from a study of vaccination and CD4 T cells after COVID-19. An Oncomine TCR Beta short-read assay was used to sequence the DNA from cultured CD4+ T cells. One entry per CDR3 protein results from TCRdb running MiXCR on the PCR reads. The sample lists more than 2,000 distinct CDR3 sequences; approximately 18% were seen once. By sample share, this clonotype is medium-sized. Its target is unknown. Treatment here: approximately nine-day PBMC culture with coronavirus spike peptide pools or control peptides (ViraFEST assay). Gathered ahead of the COVID-19 pandemic (2011-2018) were the CD4+ T cells of the unexposed donor. V was trimmed by 0 bases and J by 0 bases, leaving 10 bases between them. This CDR3 is built from 15 residues. CDR1 and CDR2 (germline): DFQATT, SNEGSKA (reference sequence).

This sequence joins TRBV20-1 and TRBJ2-3; D possibly corresponds to TRBD2 (5 bases). This clonotype was sampled from a human donor in good health. Sequencing input: CD4+ T cells from blood, cultured in vitro. The DNA for the CDR3 is TGCAGTGCTAGAGATCGGCGGGCAAGCACAGATACGCAGTATTTT. Translated: CSARDRRASTDTQYF.